Shown below are 9 T cell receptor beta chains from a single sample sequenced in a study of vaccination and CD4 T cells after COVID-19. Cultured CD4+ T cell DNA was sequenced using the Oncomine TCR Beta short-read assay. TCRdb re-analysed the PCR reads in MiXCR, keeping a single row per CDR3 protein. In the table there are under 15,000 distinct CDR3 sequences, about half of which are singletons. What these receptors recognize is not known. The treatment was: approximately 11-day PBMC culture with coronavirus spike peptide pools or control peptides (ViraFEST assay). Specimen: CD4+ T cells from blood, cultured in vitro. These receptors came from a human donor who had recovered from COVID-19.

The chain carries TRBV20-1 and TRBJ2-5, with TRBD2 matching 10 bases. V gave up 3 bases and J gave up 1 base; unmatched junction bases: 8. CDR3 size: 16 residues. Germline V CDR1 and CDR2: DFQATT, SNEGSKA (reference sequence). The chain's CDR3 is CSARVSGRRRQETQYF. CDR3 DNA sequence: TGCAGTGCTAGGGTTAGCGGGAGGAGGCGCCAAGAGACCCAGTACTTC.

The chain recombines TRBV5-1 with TRBJ1-2; 9 bases align to TRBD1. The V and J ends lost 4 bases and 1 base, in that order; junction bases with no gene match: 2. CDR1 and CDR2 from the germline V gene are SGHRS and YFSETQ. This CDR3 comprises 14 residues. CDR3 region: CASSPTGGNYGYTF. DNA of the CDR3: TGCGCCAGCAGCCCGACAGGGGGTAACTATGGCTACACCTTC.

This clonotype was observed a handful of times. V and J are TRBV7-2 and TRBJ2-5; possibly TRBD2 for D (5 bases). Germline V gives CDR1 SGHTA, CDR2 FQGNSA. CDR3 length: 12 amino acids. The V end was cut by 3 bases, the J end by 4 bases, with 6 bases between. The CDR3 loop reads CASSFGGETQYF. CDR3 in DNA: TGTGCCAGCAGCTTTGGAGGAGAGACCCAGTACTTC.

The chain couples TRBV6-1 to TRBJ2-7; 7 positions agree with TRBD1. V gave up 3 bases and J gave up 2 bases; unmatched junction bases: 7. This CDR3 is 15 amino acids long. Germline-derived CDR1 and CDR2 are MNHNS and SASEGT. The CDR3 DNA sequence: TGTGCCAGCAGTGACGTAGACAGGGACCCCTACGAGCAGTACTTC. Translating gives CASSDVDRDPYEQYF.

This clonotype was counted a few times. DNA for the CDR3: TGCAGTGCTAGTTTCGGGACAGGGTTTGCCGGGGAGCTGTTTTTT. The encoded protein is CSASFGTGFAGELFF. The rearrangement joins TRBV20-1 to TRBJ2-2; 9 bases align to TRBD1. The germline CDR1 and CDR2 sequences are DFQATT and SNEGSKA (reference sequence). Trimming cost V 3 bases and J 6 bases; bases outside gene matches: 8. The CDR3 totals 15 residues.

This chain connects TRBV30 to TRBJ2-7; 9 bases fit TRBD2. CDR1 GTSNPN and CDR2 SVGIG come from the germline V gene (reference sequence). The CDR3 sequence is 17 residues long. J lost 2 bases, V lost 3 bases, and 14 bases had no gene match. CDR3 DNA sequence: TGTGCCTGGAGCCCACCCCCAAGACTAGCGGTGACCTACGAGCAGTACTTC. Protein product: CAWSPPPRLAVTYEQYF. The whole variable domain, remainder taken from reference TRBV30 and TRBJ2-7, is SQTIHQWPATLVQPVGSPLSLECTVEGTSNPNLYWYRQAAGRGLQLLFYSVGIGQISSEVPQNLSASRPQDRQFILSSKKLLLSDSGFYLCAWSPPPRLAVTYEQYFGPGTRLTVT.

The V and J genes are TRBV20-1 and TRBJ2-7; the D gene could be TRBD1 or TRBD2 (6 bases each). Germline V gene sequence: CDR1 DFQATT, CDR2 SNEGSKA (reference sequence). The CDR3 runs to 14 residues. With 2 bases removed from V and 5 bases from J, the gap between germline ends came to 16 bases. CDR3 in amino acids: CSARRGAPPHEQYF. CDR3 coding DNA: TGCAGTGCTAGAAGGGGGGCACCCCCCCACGAGCAGTACTTC.

V gene TRBV20-1 combines with J gene TRBJ2-7, with D hard to call. Per germline, CDR1 DFQATT and CDR2 SNEGSKA (reference sequence). Trimming cost V 7 bases and J 0 bases, with 10 bases left between them. CDR3 length: 12 amino acids. Written as DNA, the CDR3 is TGCAGTGTACCCGCAGTCTCCTACGAGCAGTACTTC. Amino acids: CSVPAVSYEQYF.

This clonotype was found a few times. The V and J genes are TRBV11-2 and TRBJ2-1, with D uncertain. From germline, CDR1 is SGHAT and CDR2 FQNNGV. V dropped 5 bases and J dropped 6 bases, with 17 bases sitting between them. The CDR3 is 15 amino acids. The CDR3 reads CASSPMAILPNEQFF. The CDR3 region has the DNA TGTGCCAGCAGCCCTATGGCCATTCTACCCAATGAGCAGTTCTTC.